This T cell receptor beta chain was profiled in a study of spatial heterogeneity in lung cancer. In the study overall: Raw reads contained each unique TCR and UMI combination more than ten times on average. Findings and caveats of the study: For expanded intratumoral alpha and beta TCRs, counts tracked tumor mutation counts.

The time point is: sample taken at primary tumor resection. Frozen PBMC, nontumor lung or tumor provided whole RNA, which was sequenced unsorted. TCRdb redid the calling of the 5' RACE reads with MiXCR, one entry per CDR3 protein. The table has 9,100 or so distinct CDR3 sequences, roughly 51% seen once. V was trimmed by 3 bases and J by 7 bases, leaving 16 bases between them. This CDR3 is 14 amino acids long. Germline assignment: CDR1 DFQATT and CDR2 SNEGSKA (reference sequence). With regard to this clonotype: What it recognizes is unknown. Since the library was made to target alpha chains, this beta chain is a stray read and its abundance is not meaningful.

This chain connects TRBV20-1 to TRBJ2-1, with a tentative D call TRBD2 (6 bases). The sample in question was lung tumor tissue, obtained at surgery. This clonotype was sampled from a female donor with early-stage non-small cell lung cancer. The CDR3 is CSASGLQEINEQFF. CDR3 sequence (DNA): TGCAGTGCTAGTGGACTACAAGAAATAAATGAGCAGTTCTTC.